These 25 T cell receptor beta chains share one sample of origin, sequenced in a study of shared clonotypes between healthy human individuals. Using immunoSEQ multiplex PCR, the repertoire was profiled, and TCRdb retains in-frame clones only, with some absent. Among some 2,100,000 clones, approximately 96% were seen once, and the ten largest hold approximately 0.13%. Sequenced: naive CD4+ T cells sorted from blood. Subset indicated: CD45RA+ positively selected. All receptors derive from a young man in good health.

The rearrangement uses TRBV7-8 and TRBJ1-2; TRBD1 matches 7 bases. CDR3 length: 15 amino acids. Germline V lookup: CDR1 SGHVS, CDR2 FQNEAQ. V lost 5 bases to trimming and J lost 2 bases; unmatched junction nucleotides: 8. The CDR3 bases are TGTGCCAGCAGCCACCCAGTCAGGGGGAACTATGGCTACACCTTC. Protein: CASSHPVRGNYGYTF.

CDR3 region: CASSLYPPSNQPQHF. The CDR3 DNA is TGTGCCAGCAGTTTATACCCCCCCAGCAATCAGCCCCAGCATTTT. The chain couples TRBV28 to TRBJ1-5; D is uncertain. The CDR3 spans 15 residues. V shed 1 base and J shed 1 base, with 8 bases lying between them. CDR1 and CDR2 from the germline V gene are MDHEN and SYDVKM.

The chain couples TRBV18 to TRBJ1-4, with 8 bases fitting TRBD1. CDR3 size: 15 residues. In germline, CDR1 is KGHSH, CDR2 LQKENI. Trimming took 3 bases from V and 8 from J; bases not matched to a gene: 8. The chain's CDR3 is CASSPAGGAGEKLFF. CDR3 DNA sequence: TGTGCCAGCTCACCCGCAGGGGGCGCGGGAGAAAAACTGTTTTTT.

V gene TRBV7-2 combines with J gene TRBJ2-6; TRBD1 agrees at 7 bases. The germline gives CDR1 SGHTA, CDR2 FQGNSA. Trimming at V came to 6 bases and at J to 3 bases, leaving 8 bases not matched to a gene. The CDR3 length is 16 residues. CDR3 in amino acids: CASRSGTANGANVLTF. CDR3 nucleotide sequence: TGTGCCAGCAGATCCGGGACAGCTAATGGGGCCAACGTCCTGACTTTC.

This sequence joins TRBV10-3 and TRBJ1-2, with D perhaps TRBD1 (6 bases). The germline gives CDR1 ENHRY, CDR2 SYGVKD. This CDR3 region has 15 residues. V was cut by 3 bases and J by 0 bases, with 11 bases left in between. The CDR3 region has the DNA TGTGCCATCAGTGATTCCGGGACAACTAACTATGGCTACACCTTC. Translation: CAISDSGTTNYGYTF.

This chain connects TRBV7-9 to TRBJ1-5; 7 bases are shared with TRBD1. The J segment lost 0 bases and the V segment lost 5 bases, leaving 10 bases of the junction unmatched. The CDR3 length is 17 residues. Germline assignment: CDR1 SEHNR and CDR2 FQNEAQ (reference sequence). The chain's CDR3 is CASSPIRGPYSNQPQHF. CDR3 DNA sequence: TGTGCCAGCAGCCCTATAAGGGGGCCGTATAGCAATCAGCCCCAGCATTTT.

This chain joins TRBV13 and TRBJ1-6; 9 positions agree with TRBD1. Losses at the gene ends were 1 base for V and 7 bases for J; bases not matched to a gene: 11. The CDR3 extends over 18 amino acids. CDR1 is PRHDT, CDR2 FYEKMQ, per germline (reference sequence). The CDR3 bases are TGTGCCAGCAGCTTAGTCGTCCCGGGACAGGGAGGGAATTCACCCCTCCACTTT. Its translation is CASSLVVPGQGGNSPLHF.

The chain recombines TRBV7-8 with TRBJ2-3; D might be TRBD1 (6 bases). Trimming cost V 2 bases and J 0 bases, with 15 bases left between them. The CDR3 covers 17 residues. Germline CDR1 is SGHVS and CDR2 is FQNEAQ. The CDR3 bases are TGTGCCAGCAGCTTACTCCTGACAGGCCTTAGCACAGATACGCAGTATTTT. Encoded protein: CASSLLLTGLSTDTQYF. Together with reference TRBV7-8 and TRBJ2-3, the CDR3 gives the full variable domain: GAGVSQSPRYKVAKRGQDVALRCDPISGHVSLFWYQQALGQGPEFLTYFQNEAQLDKSGLPSDRFFAERPEGSVSTLKIQRTQQEDSAVYLCASSLLLTGLSTDTQYFGPGTRLTVL.

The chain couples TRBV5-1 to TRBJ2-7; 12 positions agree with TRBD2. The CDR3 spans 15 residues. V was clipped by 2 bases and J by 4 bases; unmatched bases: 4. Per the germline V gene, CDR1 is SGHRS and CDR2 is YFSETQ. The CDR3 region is CASSFGTSGSYEQYF. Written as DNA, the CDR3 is TGCGCCAGCAGCTTCGGGACTAGCGGGTCTTACGAGCAGTACTTC.

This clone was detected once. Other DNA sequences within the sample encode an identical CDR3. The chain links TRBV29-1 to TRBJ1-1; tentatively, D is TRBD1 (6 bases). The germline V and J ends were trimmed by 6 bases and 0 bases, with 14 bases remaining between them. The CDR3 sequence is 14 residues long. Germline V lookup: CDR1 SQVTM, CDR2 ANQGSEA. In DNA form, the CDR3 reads TGCAGCGTAGTCGGACAGTTCATGAACACTGAAGCTTTCTTT. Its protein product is CSVVGQFMNTEAFF.

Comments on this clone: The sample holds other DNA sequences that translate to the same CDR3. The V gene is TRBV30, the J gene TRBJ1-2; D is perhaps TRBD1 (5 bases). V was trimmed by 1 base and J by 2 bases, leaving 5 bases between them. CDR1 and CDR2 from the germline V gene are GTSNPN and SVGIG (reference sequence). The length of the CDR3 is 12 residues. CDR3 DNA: TGTGCCTGGAGTGGACAGAACTATGGCTACACCTTC. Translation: CAWSGQNYGYTF.

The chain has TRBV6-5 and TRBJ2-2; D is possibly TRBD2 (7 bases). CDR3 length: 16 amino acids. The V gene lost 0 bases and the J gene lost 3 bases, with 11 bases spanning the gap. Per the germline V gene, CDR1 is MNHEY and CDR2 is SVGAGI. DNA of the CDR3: TGTGCCAGCAGTTACTCAAGGGGGGGCGACACCGGGGAGCTGTTTTTT. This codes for CASSYSRGGDTGELFF.

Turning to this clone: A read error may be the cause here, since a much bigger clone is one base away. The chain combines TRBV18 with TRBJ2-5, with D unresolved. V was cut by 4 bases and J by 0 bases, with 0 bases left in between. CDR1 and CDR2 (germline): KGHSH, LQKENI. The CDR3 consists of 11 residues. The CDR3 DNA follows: TGTGCCAGCTCACACCAAGAGACCCAGTACTTC. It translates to CASSHQETQYF.

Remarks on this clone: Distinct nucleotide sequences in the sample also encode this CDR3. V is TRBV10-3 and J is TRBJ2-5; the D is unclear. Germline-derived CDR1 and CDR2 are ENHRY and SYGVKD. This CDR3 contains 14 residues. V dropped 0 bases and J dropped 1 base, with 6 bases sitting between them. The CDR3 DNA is TGTGCCATCAGTGAGTCTGAAGTCCAAGAGACCCAGTACTTC. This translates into CAISESEVQETQYF.

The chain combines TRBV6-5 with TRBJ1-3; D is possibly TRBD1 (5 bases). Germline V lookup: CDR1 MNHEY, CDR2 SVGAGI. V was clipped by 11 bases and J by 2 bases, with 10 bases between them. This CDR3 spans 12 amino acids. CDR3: CASQGPGNTIYF. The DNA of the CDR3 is TGTGCCTCCCAGGGTCCTGGAAACACCATATATTTT.

CDR3 residues: CASSLVYNEQFF. The CDR3 coding sequence is TGCGCCAGCAGCCTCGTCTACAATGAGCAGTTCTTC. The chain uses TRBV23-1 and TRBJ2-1, with D unresolved. TRBV23-1 is recorded as an ORF, its role being uncertain. The V end was cut by 6 bases, the J end by 3 bases, with 6 bases between. The CDR3 consists of 12 residues.

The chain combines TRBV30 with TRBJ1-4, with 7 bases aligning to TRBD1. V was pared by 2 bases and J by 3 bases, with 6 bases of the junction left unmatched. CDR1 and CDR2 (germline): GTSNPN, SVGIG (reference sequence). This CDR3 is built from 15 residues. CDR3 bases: TGTGCCTGGAGTTGGAGGGGGCCTTCTAATGAAAAACTGTTTTTT. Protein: CAWSWRGPSNEKLFF. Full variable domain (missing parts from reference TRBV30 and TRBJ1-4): SQTIHQWPATLVQPVGSPLSLECTVEGTSNPNLYWYRQAAGRGLQLLFYSVGIGQISSEVPQNLSASRPQDRQFILSSKKLLLSDSGFYLCAWSWRGPSNEKLFFGSGTQLSVL.

CDR3 protein: CASSQTGTGGADYGYTF. CDR3 bases: TGCGCCAGCAGCCAGACGGGGACAGGGGGCGCGGACTATGGCTACACCTTC. This chain joins TRBV4-1 and TRBJ1-2; TRBD1 agrees at 12 bases. CDR3 length: 17 residues. The germline gives CDR1 MGHRA, CDR2 YSYEKL. J was trimmed by 3 bases and V by 3 bases; bases with no gene match: 8.

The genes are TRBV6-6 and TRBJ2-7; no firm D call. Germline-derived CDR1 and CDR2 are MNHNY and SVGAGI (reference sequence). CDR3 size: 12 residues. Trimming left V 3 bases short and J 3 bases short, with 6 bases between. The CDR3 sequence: CASSYQDYEQYF. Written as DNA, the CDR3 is TGTGCCAGCAGTTATCAAGACTACGAGCAGTACTTC.

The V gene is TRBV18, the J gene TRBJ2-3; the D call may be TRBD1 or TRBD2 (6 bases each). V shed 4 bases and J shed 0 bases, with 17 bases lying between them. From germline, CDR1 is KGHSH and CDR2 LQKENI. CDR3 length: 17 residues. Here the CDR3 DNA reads TGTGCCAGCTCACGGACTACGACAGGCTCTAGCACAGATACGCAGTATTTT. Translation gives CASSRTTTGSSTDTQYF.

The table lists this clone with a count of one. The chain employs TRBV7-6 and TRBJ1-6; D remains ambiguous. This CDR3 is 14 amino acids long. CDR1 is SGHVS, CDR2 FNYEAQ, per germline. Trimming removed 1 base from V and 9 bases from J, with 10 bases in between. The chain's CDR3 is CASSLGQARSPLHF. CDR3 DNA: TGTGCCAGCAGCTTAGGGCAGGCTCGTTCACCCCTCCACTTT. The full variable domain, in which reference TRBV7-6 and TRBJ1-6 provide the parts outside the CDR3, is GAGVSQSPRYKVTKRGQDVALRCDPISGHVSLYWYRQALGQGPEFLTYFNYEAQQDKSGLPNDRFSAERPEGSISTLTIQRTEQRDSAMYRCASSLGQARSPLHFGNGTRLTVT.

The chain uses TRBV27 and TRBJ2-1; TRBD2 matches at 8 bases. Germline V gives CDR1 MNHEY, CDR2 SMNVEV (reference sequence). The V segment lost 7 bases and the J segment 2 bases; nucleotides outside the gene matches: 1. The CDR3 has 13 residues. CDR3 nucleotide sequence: TGTGCCAGCACGGGACTAGCCTACAATGAGCAGTTCTTC. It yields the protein CASTGLAYNEQFF.

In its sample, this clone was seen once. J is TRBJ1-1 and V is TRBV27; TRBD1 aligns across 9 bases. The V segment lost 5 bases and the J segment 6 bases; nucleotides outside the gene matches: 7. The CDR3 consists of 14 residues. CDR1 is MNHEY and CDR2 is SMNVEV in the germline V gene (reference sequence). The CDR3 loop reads CASSPAGTGSEAFF. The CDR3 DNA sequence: TGTGCCAGCAGTCCCGCCGGGACAGGGTCTGAAGCTTTCTTT.

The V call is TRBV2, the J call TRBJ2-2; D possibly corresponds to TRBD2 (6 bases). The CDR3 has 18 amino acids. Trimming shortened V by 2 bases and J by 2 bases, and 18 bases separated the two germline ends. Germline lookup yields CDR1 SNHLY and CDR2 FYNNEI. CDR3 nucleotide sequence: TGTGCCAGCAGTGAATGGATGACCGGGACTGGCAACACCGGGGAGCTGTTTTTT. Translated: CASSEWMTGTGNTGELFF.

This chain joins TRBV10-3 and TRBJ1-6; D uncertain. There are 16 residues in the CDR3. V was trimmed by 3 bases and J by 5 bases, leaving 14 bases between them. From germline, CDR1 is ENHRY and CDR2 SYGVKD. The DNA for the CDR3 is TGTGCCATCAGTGATCGGAGGAGCGGGAATAATTCACCCCTCCACTTT. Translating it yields CAISDRRSGNNSPLHF.